This TCR beta chain was sequenced for a study of T cells in Graves' hyperthyroidism and ophthalmopathy. The wider study: The initial diagnosis was the point when peripheral blood was collected, ahead of any treatment. Points from the study as a whole: Ophthalmopathy, as predicted by the model, came a median around 7 months after the prediction.

This clonotype was counted at least ten times. What it binds is unknown. The junction shows a germline mismatch at one end, possibly a read error. In patients aged 18 to 65, hyperthyroidism was newly diagnosed, with duration under 2 months. Uncontrolled infections, other autoimmune diseases, pregnancy or lactation led to exclusion of patients. TCR beta CDR3 region amplification was performed from RNA transcripts. First-round RT-PCR of the TCR CDR3 relied on the HTBI primer set. One entry per CDR3 protein results from TCRdb running MiXCR on the multiplex PCR reads. This table has about 350,000 distinct CDR3 sequences, about 19% appearing once. This receptor was identified in a woman aged 18-29 years with Graves' hyperthyroidism. The material sequenced was blood.

The CDR3 here is CATAPGDRRNTKSRIF. CDR3 nucleotide sequence: TGCGCCACCGCGCCTGGAGATAGACGAAATACCAAGTCTCGGATCTTT. This chain joins TRBV4-1 and TRBJ1-1; no clear D. Looked up from germline, CDR1 is MGHRA and CDR2 is YSYEKL. The CDR3 runs 16 residues.